The 12 T cell receptor beta chains below come from one sample, sequenced in a study of blood T cell repertoires in COVID-19. Libraries were prepared by immunoSEQ multiplex PCR; TCRdb keeps only in-frame clonotypes and omits some of them. This table holds roughly 120,000 clones, more than 85% found once. The sequenced material came from peripheral blood. These receptors all come from a man aged 50 to 59 with COVID-19, enrolled during active disease.

This sequence joins TRBV28 and TRBJ1-4; 8 bases map to TRBD1. V lost 5 bases and J lost 8; bases outside the gene matches: 7. Germline V lookup: CDR1 MDHEN, CDR2 SYDVKM. The CDR3 is 14 residues long. Here the CDR3 DNA reads TGTGCCAGCAGTCCGACAGGGGTTAGGGAAAAACTGTTTTTT. Residues: CASSPTGVREKLFF.

The gene calls are TRBV7-8 and TRBJ2-3; 7 bases are shared with TRBD2. J lost 4 bases, V lost 5 bases, and 12 bases had no gene match. This CDR3 region has 16 residues. CDR1 and CDR2 from the germline V gene are SGHVS and FQNEAQ. The CDR3: CASSLVWTRSADTQYF. DNA of the CDR3: TGTGCCAGCAGCCTAGTATGGACTAGGAGTGCAGATACGCAGTATTTT. Full variable domain (remainder filled in from reference TRBV7-8 and TRBJ2-3): GAGVSQSPRYKVAKRGQDVALRCDPISGHVSLFWYQQALGQGPEFLTYFQNEAQLDKSGLPSDRFFAERPEGSVSTLKIQRTQQEDSAVYLCASSLVWTRSADTQYFGPGTRLTVL.

This chain links TRBV6-2 or TRBV6-3 with TRBJ2-3; possible D gene TRBD1, 6 bases. Trimming took 2 bases from V and 2 from J, leaving 17 bases between them. The germline V gene has CDR1 MNHEY and CDR2 SVGEGT. The CDR3 has 17 amino acids. The DNA for the CDR3 is TGTGCCAGCAGTTACATCGCAGGGGTCGAATCCACAGATACGCAGTATTTT. Translated, it gives CASSYIAGVESTDTQYF.

The CDR3 here is CASSRLDASTDTQYF. DNA for the CDR3: TGTGCCAGCAGCCGACTAGACGCTAGCACAGATACGCAGTATTTT. This chain connects TRBV7-7 to TRBJ2-3; D might be TRBD2 (6 bases). Trimming left V 5 bases short and J 0 bases short, with 12 bases between. Per the germline V gene, CDR1 is SSHAT and CDR2 is FNYEAQ (reference sequence). The CDR3 totals 15 residues.

The chain couples TRBV27 to TRBJ2-4, with D possibly matching TRBD2 (6 bases). Germline V gene sequence: CDR1 MNHEY, CDR2 SMNVEV (reference sequence). The CDR3 runs 15 residues. The V gene lost 7 bases and the J gene lost 1 base, with 14 bases spanning the gap. The chain's CDR3 is CASTPDGRAKNIQYF. In DNA, the CDR3 is TGTGCCAGCACCCCTGATGGGAGGGCCAAAAACATTCAGTACTTC.

DNA for the CDR3: TGTGCCAGCAGCCCAACTAGCGGGGGCTACGAGCAGTACTTC. Its protein product is CASSPTSGGYEQYF. This chain joins TRBV9 and TRBJ2-7; 11 positions match TRBD2. The CDR3 spans 14 residues. From germline, CDR1 is SGDLS and CDR2 YYNGEE. With 4 bases clipped from V and 3 bases from J, the junction kept 3 bases outside the gene matches.

The J gene is TRBJ2-5, the V gene TRBV5-4, with 10 bases that match TRBD2. The CDR3 is 15 amino acids. Germline CDR1 is SGHNT and CDR2 is YYREEE (reference sequence). J lost 4 bases, V lost 2 bases, and 5 bases had no gene match. The CDR3 loop is CASSLSLAGAETQYF. The CDR3 nucleotides are TGTGCCAGCAGCTTAAGCCTAGCGGGAGCAGAGACCCAGTACTTC.

CDR3 DNA: TGTGCCAGCAGTTCCCCCCCAGGGAAACTGTTTTTT. Amino acid sequence: CASSSPPGKLFF. This chain connects TRBV27 to TRBJ1-4; D possibly corresponds to TRBD1 (5 bases). With 4 bases removed from V and 11 bases from J, the gap between germline ends came to 11 bases. The CDR3 loop spans 12 amino acids. Germline V gene lookup returns CDR1 MNHEY and CDR2 SMNVEV (reference sequence).

The CDR3 loop is CASSRQGTNEKLFF. The CDR3 DNA follows: TGTGCCAGCAGCCGACAGGGAACTAATGAAAAACTGTTTTTT. The V gene is TRBV5-4, the J gene TRBJ1-4, with TRBD1 identical over 7 bases. There are 14 residues in the CDR3. Germline-derived CDR1 and CDR2 are SGHNT and YYREEE (reference sequence). V trimming: 4 bases; J trimming: 1 base; junction bases outside the gene matches: 1.

The chain employs TRBV3-1 (or the pseudogene TRBV3-2) and TRBJ1-1; possible D gene TRBD1, 6 bases. The CDR3 is 14 amino acids. Germline-derived CDR1 and CDR2 are LGHDT and YNNKEL (reference sequence). The V and J ends lost 6 bases and 7 bases respectively, with 18 bases between them. The chain's CDR3 is CASSHGGPPGEAFF. CDR3 in DNA: TGTGCCAGCAGTCACGGGGGGCCACCAGGTGAAGCTTTCTTT.

The rearrangement uses TRBV19 and TRBJ2-5, with D unclear. Per the germline V gene, CDR1 is LNHDA and CDR2 is SQIVND (reference sequence). The CDR3 sequence is 13 residues long. V gave up 4 bases and J gave up 3 bases, with 9 bases separating them. The CDR3 region has the DNA TGTGCCAGTAGTAAAAACAGAGAAGAGACCCAGTACTTC. This codes for CASSKNREETQYF.

The V call is TRBV6-1, the J call TRBJ1-3; no firm D call. With 2 bases removed from V and 0 bases from J, the gap between germline ends came to 14 bases. This CDR3 has 17 residues. Germline CDR1 and CDR2: MNHNS and SASEGT. CDR3 amino acids: CASSERGRTTSGNTIYF. The CDR3 DNA is TGTGCCAGCAGTGAAAGAGGGCGGACCACCTCTGGAAACACCATATATTTT.